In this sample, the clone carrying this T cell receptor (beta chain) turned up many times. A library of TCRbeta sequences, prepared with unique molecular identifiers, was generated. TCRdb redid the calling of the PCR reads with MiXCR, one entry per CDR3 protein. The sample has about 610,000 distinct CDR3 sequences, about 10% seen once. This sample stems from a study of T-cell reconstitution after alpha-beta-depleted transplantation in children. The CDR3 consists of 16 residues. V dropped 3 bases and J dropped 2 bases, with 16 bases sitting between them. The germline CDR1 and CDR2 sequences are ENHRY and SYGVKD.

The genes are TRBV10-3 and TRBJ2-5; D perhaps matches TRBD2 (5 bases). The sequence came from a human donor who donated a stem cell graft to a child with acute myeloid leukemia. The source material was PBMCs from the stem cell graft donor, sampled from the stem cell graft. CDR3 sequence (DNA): TGTGCCATCAGTGACGGGGTGAGGGTATGGCAAGAGACCCAGTACTTC. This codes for CAISDGVRVWQETQYF.